This TCR beta chain was sequenced in a study of CD4+ T cells in melanoma. Overall study findings and caveats: CD8+ T cell, macrophage and B cell function reportedly correlated with neoantigen-specific CD4+ T cells. Reportedly, melanoma neoantigen-specific CD4+ T cells showed varied differentiation states.

In germline, CDR1 is MNHEY, CDR2 SVGAGI. This CDR3 region has 15 residues. Sequencing was performed with immunoSEQ multiplex PCR; in TCRdb, only in-frame clones are kept and a portion is missing. Among some 110,000 clones listed, about 92% were seen once. Regarding this clone: Its antigen is as yet unknown. The germline gene is not matched at one end of the junction; a read error may be the cause.

Sample: peripheral blood. The TCR comes from a human donor with melanoma. The chain combines TRBV6-5 with TRBJ2-7; 8 nucleotides align to TRBD2. The CDR3 nucleotides are TGTGCCAGCAGTCCCCCTGGACTAGCTTCCGGCGAGCAGTGCTTC. Translated, it gives CASSPPGLASGEQCF.